This is a list of T cell receptor beta chains from one sample in a study of cytomegalovirus exposure and HLA in healthy donors. TCRdb's table, derived via immunoSEQ multiplex PCR, lists solely in-frame clones and lacks some. The table lists about 140,000 clones, 77% of them singletons. Sequencing was carried out using PBMCs. Receptors were obtained from a male donor in good health and CMV-seronegative. Both conserved end residues are trimmed from each CDR3. The order of the fields is D gene, V gene, J gene, CDR3 protein. A D gene is named only where the DNA matches it firmly.

NA,TRBV10-1,TRBJ1-1,ASSDGATPADTEAF
NA,TRBV5-1,NA,ASSSLTGRSYEQY
NA,TRBV9,TRBJ2-6,ASSVGAGANGLT
NA,TRBV19,TRBJ2-2,ASSILAANTGELF
NA,TRBV4-2,TRBJ2-1,ASSQDEAYNEQF
NA,TRBV5-1,TRBJ1-3,ASTKSGSSGNTIY
TRBD1,TRBV5-3,TRBJ2-3,ARSKERAGQGITDTQY
NA,TRBV6-5,TRBJ1-1,ASNPRQNTEAF
NA,TRBV7-3,TRBJ1-2,ASSLLGADYGYT
TRBD2,TRBV5-1,TRBJ2-5,ASRTSRGVMETQY
TRBD2,TRBV5-4,TRBJ2-3,ASSLAGASGTQY
NA,TRBV27,TRBJ1-1,ASSLVGAGTEAF
NA,TRBV5-7,TRBJ2-7,ASSLELKSYEQY
NA,TRBV7-9,TRBJ1-6,SSSPRPAGGNSPLH
TRBD2,TRBV7-9,TRBJ2-2,ASSPGLAATGELF
TRBD1,TRBV6-1,TRBJ2-7,ASSETGTGRYEQY
NA,TRBV6-5,TRBJ1-1,ASSYSNREAF
NA,TRBV9,TRBJ2-1,ASSYSGTYNEQF
NA,TRBV11-3,TRBJ2-2,ASSPSGGLTGELF
NA,TRBV7-3,TRBJ2-1,ASSLTDAVSGEQF
NA,TRBV2,TRBJ2-1,ASSEAGRGDNEQF
NA,TRBV2,TRBJ2-3,ASTILYSTDTQY
NA,TRBV5-1,TRBJ2-5,ASSGAAQETQY
TRBD1,TRBV6-5,TRBJ1-2,ASSSQGADGYT